A single sample gave rise to the 12 T cell receptor beta chains below, sequenced in a study of CD8 T cells in ankylosing spondylitis. General study findings and limits: Characteristic of ankylosing spondylitis blood, it appeared, was a TCR beta motif comprising about 8 highly homologous variants.

TCRdb processed the 5' RACE reads anew with MiXCR; each CDR3 protein has one entry. The table has around 440,000 distinct CDR3 sequences, approximately 17% seen once; the top ten hold 1%. These TCRs' antigens remain unknown. The specimen was blood, either unsorted or a sorted T cell fraction (not recorded which). Every receptor here comes from a male donor with ankylosing spondylitis.

V is TRBV20-1 and J is TRBJ2-1; D is unresolved. This CDR3 spans 14 amino acids. V lost 6 bases to trimming and J lost 3 bases, with 15 bases between them. Germline V gives CDR1 DFQATT, CDR2 SNEGSKA (reference sequence). Here the CDR3 DNA reads TGCAGTGCCCCCCGGCCAGGAAACTACAATGAGCAGTTCTTC. Translation gives CSAPRPGNYNEQFF.

This clonotype has a count of ten or more. One junction end does not reproduce the germline sequence, and a read error may be involved. The V call is TRBV7-7, the J call TRBJ1-5; D is unresolved. Germline CDR1 and CDR2: SSHAT and FNYEAQ (reference sequence). The CDR3 consists of 13 residues. The chain's CDR3 is CASSLGLGQPQHF. In nucleotides, the CDR3 is TGTGCTAGCAGCTTGGGGTTAGGTCAGCCCCAGCATTTT.

This clonotype was detected a few times. The J gene is TRBJ2-5, the V gene TRBV20-1, with a weak D call TRBD2 (5 bases). Germline CDR1 and CDR2: DFQATT and SNEGSKA (reference sequence). Deletions cut 2 bases from V and 0 bases from J, with 10 bases between. CDR3 length: 14 amino acids. As DNA, the CDR3 is TGCAGTGCTAGATTTGAGGGTTACCAAGAGACCCAGTACTTC. Amino acid sequence: CSARFEGYQETQYF.

This clonotype came up a few times. The chain employs TRBV24-1 and TRBJ2-1; D might be TRBD1 (7 bases). CDR3 length: 14 amino acids. Trimming shortened V by 8 bases and J by 2 bases, and 12 bases separated the two germline ends. Germline values: CDR1 KGHDR, CDR2 SFDVKD. The CDR3 region has the DNA TGTGCCACCACTCAGGGGGGACCCTACAATGAGCAGTTCTTC. Encoded protein: CATTQGGPYNEQFF.

This clonotype turned up a few times. The chain uses TRBV20-1 and TRBJ2-2; 12 bases align to TRBD1. The CDR3 sequence is 14 residues long. Germline values: CDR1 DFQATT, CDR2 SNEGSKA (reference sequence). The trim removed 6 bases at V and 5 bases at J, leaving 4 bases unmatched. The CDR3 loop is CSAPGQGATGELFF. The CDR3 nucleotides are TGCAGTGCCCCGGGACAGGGGGCGACCGGGGAGCTGTTTTTT.

This chain joins TRBV20-1 and TRBJ1-1; 7 positions match TRBD1. CDR1 and CDR2 (germline): DFQATT, SNEGSKA (reference sequence). This CDR3 region has 14 residues. Trimming cost V 6 bases and J 0 bases; bases outside gene matches: 7. DNA of the CDR3: TGCAGTGCAGACCGGACAGGTATGAACACTGAAGCTTTCTTT. Translated: CSADRTGMNTEAFF.

This clonotype showed up many times. This chain uses TRBV7-2 with TRBJ1-1; 8 bases align to TRBD1. The trim removed 6 bases at V and 5 bases at J, leaving 8 bases unmatched. CDR1 is SGHTA, CDR2 FQGNSA, per germline. This CDR3 region has 14 residues. CDR3 nucleotides: TGTGCCAGCAGTTGGACAGGGATGGGGACTGAAGCTTTCTTT. Encoded protein: CASSWTGMGTEAFF. The full variable domain, its missing parts supplied by reference TRBV7-2 and TRBJ1-1, is GAGVSQSPSNKVTEKGKDVELRCDPISGHTALYWYRQSLGQGLEFLIYFQGNSAPDKSGLPSDRFSAERTGGSVSTLTIQRTQQEDSAVYLCASSWTGMGTEAFFGQGTRLTVV.

The chain combines TRBV20-1 with TRBJ2-7, with 10 bases identical to TRBD1. Unmatched junction bases numbered 4, after V lost 6 bases and J lost 2 bases. Per the germline V gene, CDR1 is DFQATT and CDR2 is SNEGSKA (reference sequence). This CDR3 comprises 13 residues. CDR3 residues: CSATGQGAYEQYF. Here the CDR3 DNA reads TGCAGTGCGACAGGACAGGGGGCCTACGAGCAGTACTTC.

In its sample, this clonotype was seen a few times. The chain couples TRBV20-1 to TRBJ2-3, with 9 bases matching TRBD2. V lost 2 bases to trimming and J lost 5 bases; unmatched junction nucleotides: 11. Germline V CDR1 and CDR2: DFQATT, SNEGSKA (reference sequence). The CDR3 covers 16 residues. In nucleotides, the CDR3 is TGCAGTGCTAGACAAGTCCCGGGACTAGCAGTAGATACGCAGTATTTT. This sequence encodes CSARQVPGLAVDTQYF.

V is TRBV3-1 and J is TRBJ2-2; D may be TRBD1 (6 bases). V lost 4 bases to trimming and J lost 5 bases, with 17 bases between them. The length of the CDR3 is 16 residues. Germline V gene data show CDR1 as LGHDT and CDR2 as YNNKEL (reference sequence). The CDR3 DNA reads as TGTGCCAGCAGCCGAACAGGGAAGGGTGGTACCGGGGAGCTGTTTTTT. Residues: CASSRTGKGGTGELFF.

This chain uses TRBV3-1 with TRBJ2-1, with a tentative D call TRBD1 (5 bases). This CDR3 comprises 16 residues. Between the trimmed V and J ends, which lost 0 bases and 8 bases, there was a span of 17 bases. Looked up from germline, CDR1 is LGHDT and CDR2 is YNNKEL (reference sequence). The CDR3 here is CASSQDRRPRADEQFF. The CDR3 region has the DNA TGTGCCAGCAGCCAAGACCGACGCCCCAGGGCCGATGAGCAGTTCTTC.

V and J are TRBV20-1 and TRBJ2-3; D ambiguous. V was pared by 3 bases and J by 1 base, with 14 bases between. The CDR3 is 15 amino acids. The germline gives CDR1 DFQATT, CDR2 SNEGSKA (reference sequence). The chain's CDR3 is CSARVVQLGTDTQYF. The CDR3 coding sequence is TGCAGTGCTAGGGTCGTCCAGCTCGGCACAGATACGCAGTATTTT.